What follows are 14 T cell receptor beta chains derived from one specimen sequenced in a study of blood T cell repertoires in COVID-19. Profiling relied on immunoSEQ multiplex PCR, and the TCRdb table lists in-frame clones only, not all of them. The sample holds fewer than 60,000 clones, approximately 82% seen once. What was sequenced was peripheral blood. The origin of the receptors is a man between 60 and 75 years old with acute or convalescent COVID-19.

The V call is TRBV7-3, the J call TRBJ2-2; 8 bases are a match to TRBD2. Trimming removed 5 bases from V and 5 bases from J; junction bases left unmatched: 10. CDR3 length equals 16 residues. From germline, CDR1 is SGHTA and CDR2 FQGTGA. CDR3 DNA sequence: TGTGCCAGCAGCCCCAATCCTAGCGGGTCAACCGGGGAGCTGTTTTTT. This gives the protein CASSPNPSGSTGELFF.

The chain combines TRBV5-4 with TRBJ2-5, with 12 bases identical to TRBD2. CDR1 is SGHNT and CDR2 is YYREEE in the germline V gene (reference sequence). The CDR3 extends over 17 amino acids. V trimming: 4 bases; J trimming: 4 bases; junction bases outside the gene matches: 11. The CDR3 DNA reads TGTGCCAGCAGCCCCCCCTCTAGCGGGGGGGCACGAGAGACCCAGTACTTC. As protein: CASSPPSSGGARETQYF. The full variable domain, its missing parts supplied by reference TRBV5-4 and TRBJ2-5, is ETGVTQSPTHLIKTRGQQVTLRCSSQSGHNTVSWYQQALGQGPQFIFQYYREEENGRGNFPPRFSGLQFPNYSSELNVNALELDDSALYLCASSPPSSGGARETQYFGPGTRLLVL.

This chain joins TRBV5-1 and TRBJ1-1; 8 bases are a match to TRBD1. From germline, CDR1 is SGHRS and CDR2 YFSETQ. V trimming: 4 bases; J trimming: 5 bases; junction bases outside the gene matches: 13. The CDR3 length is 16 residues. Written as DNA, the CDR3 is TGCGCCAGCAGCCCGTCCGGACAGGGCAGACGGACTGAAGCTTTCTTT. Translation gives CASSPSGQGRRTEAFF. The variable domain in full, with the rest retrieved from reference TRBV5-1 and TRBJ1-1, is KAGVTQTPRYLIKTRGQQVTLSCSPISGHRSVSWYQQTPGQGLQFLFEYFSETQRNKGNFPGRFSGRQFSNSRSEMNVSTLELGDSALYLCASSPSGQGRRTEAFFGQGTRLTVV.

The V gene is TRBV7-9, the J gene TRBJ1-1, with a possible D match to TRBD1 (6 bases). From germline, CDR1 is SEHNR and CDR2 FQNEAQ (reference sequence). V lost 1 base and J lost 4, with 10 bases in between. This CDR3 spans 14 amino acids. CDR3 sequence reads: CASSLDRVGTEAFF. CDR3 DNA: TGTGCCAGCAGCTTAGACAGGGTCGGCACTGAAGCTTTCTTT.

The chain recombines TRBV29-1 with TRBJ2-3, with D possibly TRBD1 on 5 matching bases. CDR1 and CDR2 from the germline V gene are SQVTM and ANQGSEA. The V end was cut by 1 base, the J end by 10 bases, with 9 bases between. CDR3 length equals 11 residues. CDR3 DNA: TGCAGCGTTGAAGTAGGGGTAGCGCAGTATTTT. It specifies CSVEVGVAQYF.

The gene calls are TRBV18 and TRBJ2-4, with 14 bases matching TRBD2. CDR1 is KGHSH and CDR2 is LQKENI in the germline V gene. The CDR3 totals 19 residues. Trimming at V came to 5 bases and at J to 8 bases, leaving 17 bases not matched to a gene. The DNA for the CDR3 is TGTGCCAGCTCATCCGGGACTAGCGGGGGCCCTTGGGCGATGGACATTCAGTACTTC. This gives the protein CASSSGTSGGPWAMDIQYF.

The chain is built from TRBV19 and TRBJ1-2; 7 bases match TRBD1. Germline CDR1 is LNHDA and CDR2 is SQIVND (reference sequence). Germline trimming cut 3 bases from V and 3 bases from J; bases unmatched to any gene: 7. The CDR3 has 15 residues. CDR3 amino acids: CASSISGGLDYGYTF. The CDR3 coding sequence is TGTGCCAGTAGTATTTCAGGGGGGCTAGACTATGGCTACACCTTC.

This chain connects TRBV27 to TRBJ2-6; D gene ambiguous. Germline V lookup: CDR1 MNHEY, CDR2 SMNVEV (reference sequence). Trimming pared 5 bases from V and 0 bases from J, leaving 20 bases between. This CDR3 contains 19 residues. In nucleotides, the CDR3 is TGTGCCAGCAGTGCGACTTCGGCAGCTTCCTTCTCTGGGGCCAACGTCCTGACTTTC. Its translation: CASSATSAASFSGANVLTF.

The rearrangement uses TRBV24-1 and TRBJ2-1, with D possibly matching TRBD1 (6 bases). The CDR3 extends over 15 amino acids. V gave up 0 bases and J gave up 6 bases, with 11 bases separating them. The germline V gene encodes CDR1 KGHDR and CDR2 SFDVKD. The chain's CDR3 is CATSDLRGSGNEQFF. The CDR3 DNA sequence: TGTGCCACCAGTGATTTGAGGGGGTCGGGCAATGAGCAGTTCTTC.

The chain joins TRBV5-4 to TRBJ2-6; TRBD1 is a possible D gene (5 bases). Germline loops: CDR1 SGHNT, CDR2 YYREEE (reference sequence). CDR3 size: 17 residues. Trimming took off 4 bases at V and 0 bases at J, with 14 bases between the two ends. For the CDR3, the DNA is TGTGCCAGCAGCCCTCAACAGGCTAGCTCTGGGGCCAACGTCCTGACTTTC. Translation gives CASSPQQASSGANVLTF.

The chain is built from TRBV11-2 and TRBJ2-7; 7 nucleotides align to TRBD2. The germline CDR1 and CDR2 sequences are SGHAT and FQNNGV. The junction had 7 bases not matched to a gene; V was cut back by 5 bases and J by 0 bases. The CDR3 loop spans 15 amino acids. Written as DNA, the CDR3 is TGTGCCAGCAGCCGACTCGGGGGGAGCTCCTACGAGCAGTACTTC. Its protein product is CASSRLGGSSYEQYF.

This chain joins TRBV30 and TRBJ1-6; 8 bases are a match to TRBD1. CDR1 is GTSNPN and CDR2 is SVGIG in the germline V gene (reference sequence). The CDR3 length is 15 residues. J was trimmed by 7 bases and V by 1 base; bases with no gene match: 6. CDR3 loop: CAWSATTGENSPLHF. CDR3 in DNA: TGTGCCTGGAGTGCGACGACAGGGGAAAATTCACCCCTCCACTTT.

This clone occurred once. The chain is built from TRBV30 and TRBJ1-4; D gene uncertain. The V end lost 0 bases, the J end lost 7 bases, and 12 bases lay between the germline ends. Germline values: CDR1 GTSNPN, CDR2 SVGIG (reference sequence). The CDR3 loop spans 14 amino acids. This chain's CDR3 is CAWSVGVIVEKLFF. DNA of the CDR3: TGTGCCTGGAGTGTAGGAGTGATCGTTGAAAAACTGTTTTTT.

This clone was seen just once. This sequence joins TRBV12-5 and TRBJ2-1; 9 nucleotides align to TRBD2. CDR3 length equals 17 residues. Germline V gives CDR1 LGHNT, CDR2 FRNRAP. Unmatched junction bases numbered 11, after V lost 4 bases and J lost 4 bases. Here the CDR3 DNA reads TGTGCTAGTGGTTGGATCCAATCTAGCGGGATGTACAATGAGCAGTTCTTC. Translation: CASGWIQSSGMYNEQFF.